In its sample, the clone carrying this T cell receptor beta chain was seen a few times. These data come from a study of tumor and adjacent non-tumor tissue in lung cancer. The template was RNA from unsorted bulk tissue. TCRbeta libraries were built with three rounds of nested PCR, modified from ARM-PCR. TCRdb reprocessed the multiplex PCR reads via MiXCR and lists one record per CDR3 protein. Of 89,000 or so distinct CDR3 sequences in the sample, 61% are singletons; the top ten hold more than 14%. Trimming stripped 1 base from V and 7 bases from J, with 4 bases between. Germline CDR1 SGHVS, CDR2 FQNEAQ. The CDR3 has 11 residues.

The chain uses TRBV7-8 and TRBJ1-1, with D unclear. Sequencing was carried out using lung tumor tissue. The TCR comes from a man between 65 and 85 years old with non-small cell lung cancer. DNA for the CDR3: TGTGCCAGCAGCTTAGTGCATGAAGCTTTCTTT. It codes for CASSLVHEAFF.